The clone carrying this T cell receptor (beta chain) occurred a few times. The CDR3 runs to 15 residues. CDR1 and CDR2 from the germline V gene are SGDLS and YYNGEE. V was cut by 3 bases and J by 8 bases, with 18 bases left in between. The source of the sample is a study of blood T cell repertoires in COVID-19. Study summary: From T cells, B-cell-depleted T cells, or PBMCs came the material, which was cDNA or gDNA.

As originally analysed: For nucleated cells, counts were estimated from reference gene primer amplification. Repertoires were generated with immunoSEQ multiplex PCR, while TCRdb's copy carries only in-frame clones and drops some. V and J calls and clone size come straight from that table; D and trimming were deduced from the DNA. The repertoire holds fewer than 250,000 clones, with over 70% as singletons. The chain combines TRBV9 with TRBJ2-1, with D tentatively TRBD2 (7 bases). Material: peripheral blood. This clonotype was sampled from a woman aged 50 to 60 with acute or convalescent COVID-19. This CDR3 reads CASSEGDYEAHEQFF. In DNA, the CDR3 is TGTGCCAGCAGCGAGGGGGACTACGAGGCCCATGAGCAGTTCTTC. The full variable domain, in which reference TRBV9 and TRBJ2-1 provide the parts outside the CDR3, is DSGVTQTPKHLITATGQRVTLRCSPRSGDLSVYWYQQSLDQGLQFLIQYYNGEERAKGNILERFSAQQFPDLHSELNLSSLELGDSALYFCASSEGDYEAHEQFFGPGTRLTVL.